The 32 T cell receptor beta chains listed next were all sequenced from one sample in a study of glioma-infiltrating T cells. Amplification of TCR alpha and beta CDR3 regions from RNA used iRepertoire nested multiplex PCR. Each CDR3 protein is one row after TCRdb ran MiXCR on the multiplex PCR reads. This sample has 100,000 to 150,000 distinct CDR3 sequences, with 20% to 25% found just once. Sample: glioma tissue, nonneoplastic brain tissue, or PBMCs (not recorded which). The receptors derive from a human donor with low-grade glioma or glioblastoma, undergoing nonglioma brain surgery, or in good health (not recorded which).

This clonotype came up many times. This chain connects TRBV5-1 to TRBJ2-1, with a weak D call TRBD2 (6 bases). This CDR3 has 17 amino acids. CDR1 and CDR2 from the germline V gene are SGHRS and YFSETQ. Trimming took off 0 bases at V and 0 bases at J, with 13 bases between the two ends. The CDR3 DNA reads TGCGCCAGCAGCTTGGGACGGGACTTCAGCTCCTACAATGAGCAGTTCTTC. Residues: CASSLGRDFSSYNEQFF. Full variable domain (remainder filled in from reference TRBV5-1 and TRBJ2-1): KAGVTQTPRYLIKTRGQQVTLSCSPISGHRSVSWYQQTPGQGLQFLFEYFSETQRNKGNFPGRFSGRQFSNSRSEMNVSTLELGDSALYLCASSLGRDFSSYNEQFFGPGTRLTVL.

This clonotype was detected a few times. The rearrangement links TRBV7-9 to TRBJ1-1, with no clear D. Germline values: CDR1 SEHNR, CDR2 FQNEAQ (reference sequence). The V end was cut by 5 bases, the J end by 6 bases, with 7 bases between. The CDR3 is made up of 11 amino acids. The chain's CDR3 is CASSRGPEAFF. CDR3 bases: TGTGCCAGCAGCCGCGGGCCTGAAGCTTTCTTT.

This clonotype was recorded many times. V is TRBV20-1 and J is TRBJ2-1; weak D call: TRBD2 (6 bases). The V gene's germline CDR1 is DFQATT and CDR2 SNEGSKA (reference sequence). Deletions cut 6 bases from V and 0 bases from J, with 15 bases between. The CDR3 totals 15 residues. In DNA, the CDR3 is TGCAGTGCCGGAGGGAAAGAATTCTCCTACAATGAGCAGTTCTTC. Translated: CSAGGKEFSYNEQFF.

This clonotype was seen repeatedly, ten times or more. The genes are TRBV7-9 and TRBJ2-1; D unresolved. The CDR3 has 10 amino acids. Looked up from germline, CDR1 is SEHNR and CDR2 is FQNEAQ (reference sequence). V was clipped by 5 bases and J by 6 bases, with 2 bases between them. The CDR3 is CASSRNEQFF. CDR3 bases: TGTGCCAGCAGCCGCAATGAGCAGTTCTTC.

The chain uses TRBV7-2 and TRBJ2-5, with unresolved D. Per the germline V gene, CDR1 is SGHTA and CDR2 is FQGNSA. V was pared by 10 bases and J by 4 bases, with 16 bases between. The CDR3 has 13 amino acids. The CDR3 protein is CATGLLQRETQYF. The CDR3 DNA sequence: TGTGCCACCGGCCTCCTACAACGAGAGACCCAGTACTTC.

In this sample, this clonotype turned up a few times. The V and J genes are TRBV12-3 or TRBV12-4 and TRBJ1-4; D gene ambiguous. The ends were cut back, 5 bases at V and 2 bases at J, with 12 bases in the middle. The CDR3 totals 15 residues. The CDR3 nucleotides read TGTGCCAGCAGTGACTCATGGGGTACTAATGAAAAACTGTTTTTT. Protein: CASSDSWGTNEKLFF.

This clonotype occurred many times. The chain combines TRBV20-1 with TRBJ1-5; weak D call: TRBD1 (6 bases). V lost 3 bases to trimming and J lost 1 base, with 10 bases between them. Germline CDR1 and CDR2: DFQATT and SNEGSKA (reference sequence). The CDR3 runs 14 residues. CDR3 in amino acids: CSASRGESNQPQHF. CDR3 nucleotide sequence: TGCAGTGCTAGTAGGGGGGAGAGCAATCAGCCCCAGCATTTT.

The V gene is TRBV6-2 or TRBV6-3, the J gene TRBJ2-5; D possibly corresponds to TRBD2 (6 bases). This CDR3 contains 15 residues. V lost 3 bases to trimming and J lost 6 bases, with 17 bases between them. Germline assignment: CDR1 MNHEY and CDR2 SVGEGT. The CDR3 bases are TGTGCCAGCAGTTATTCGTTGTGCGGGGCAAAGACCCAGTACTTC. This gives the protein CASSYSLCGAKTQYF.

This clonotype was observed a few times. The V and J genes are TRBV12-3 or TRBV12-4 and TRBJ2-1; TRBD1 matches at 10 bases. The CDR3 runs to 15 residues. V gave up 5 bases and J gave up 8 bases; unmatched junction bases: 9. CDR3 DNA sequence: TGTGCCAGCAGTCCGGGACAGGGGAAGATCGATGAGCAGTTCTTC. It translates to CASSPGQGKIDEQFF.

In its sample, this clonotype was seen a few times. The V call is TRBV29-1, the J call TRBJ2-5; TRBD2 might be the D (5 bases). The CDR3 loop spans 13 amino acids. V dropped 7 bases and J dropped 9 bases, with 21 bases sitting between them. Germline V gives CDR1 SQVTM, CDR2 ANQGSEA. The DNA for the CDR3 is TGCAGCGCCGCCCCAGCGGCGGACGGGGCCCAGTACTTC. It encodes CSAAPAADGAQYF. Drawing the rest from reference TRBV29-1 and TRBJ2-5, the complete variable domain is SAVISQKPSRDICQRGTSLTIQCQVDSQVTMMFWYRQQPGQSLTLIATANQGSEATYESGFVIDKFPISRPNLTFSTLTVSNMSPEDSSIYLCSAAPAADGAQYFGPGTRLLVL.

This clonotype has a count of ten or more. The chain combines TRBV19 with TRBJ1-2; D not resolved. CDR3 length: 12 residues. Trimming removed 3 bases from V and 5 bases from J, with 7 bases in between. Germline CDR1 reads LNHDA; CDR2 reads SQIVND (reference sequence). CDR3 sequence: CASSIAGYGYTF. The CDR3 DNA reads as TGTGCCAGTAGTATTGCGGGGTATGGCTACACCTTC.

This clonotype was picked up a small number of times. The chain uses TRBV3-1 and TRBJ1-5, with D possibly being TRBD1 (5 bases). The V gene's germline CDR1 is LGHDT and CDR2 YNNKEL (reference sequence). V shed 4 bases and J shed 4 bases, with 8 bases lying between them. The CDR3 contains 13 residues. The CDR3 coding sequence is TGTGCCAGCAGCCCCCGACAGAATCAGCCCCAGCATTTT. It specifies CASSPRQNQPQHF.

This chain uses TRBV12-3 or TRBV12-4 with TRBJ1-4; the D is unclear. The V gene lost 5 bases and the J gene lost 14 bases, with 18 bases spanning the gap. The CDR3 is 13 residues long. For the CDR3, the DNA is TGTGCCAGCAGTCCGAGGAGCAGGTCTATTCTGTTTTTT. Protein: CASSPRSRSILFF.

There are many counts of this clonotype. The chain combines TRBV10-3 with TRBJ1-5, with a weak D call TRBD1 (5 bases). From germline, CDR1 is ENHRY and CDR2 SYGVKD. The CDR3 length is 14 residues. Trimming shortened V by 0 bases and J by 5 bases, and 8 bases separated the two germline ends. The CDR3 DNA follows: TGTGCCATCAGTGAGTCGACAGACCATCAGCCCCAGCATTTT. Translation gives CAISESTDHQPQHF.

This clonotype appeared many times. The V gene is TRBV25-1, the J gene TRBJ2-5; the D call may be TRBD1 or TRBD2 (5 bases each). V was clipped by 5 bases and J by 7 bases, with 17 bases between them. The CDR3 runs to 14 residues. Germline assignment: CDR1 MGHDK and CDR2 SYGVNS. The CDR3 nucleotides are TGTGCCAGCAGTTTAACAGGAATCGGAGGGACCCAGTACTTC. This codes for CASSLTGIGGTQYF.

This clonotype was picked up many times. In nucleotides, the CDR3 is TGTGCCAGCAGAAAACTAGCGGGAGGCCTCAGTAGGGAGCAGTACTTC. Translating gives CASRKLAGGLSREQYF. The chain employs TRBV6-1 and TRBJ2-7; 12 bases agree with TRBD2. Germline V gene sequence: CDR1 MNHNS, CDR2 SASEGT. The CDR3 covers 16 residues. The ends lost 6 bases at V and 7 bases at J; junction bases unmatched: 13.

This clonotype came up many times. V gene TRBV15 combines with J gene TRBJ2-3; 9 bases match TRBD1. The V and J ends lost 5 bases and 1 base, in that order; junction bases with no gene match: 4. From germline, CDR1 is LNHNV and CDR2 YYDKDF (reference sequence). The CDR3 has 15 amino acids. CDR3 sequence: CATSGRDRGTDTQYF. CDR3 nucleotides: TGTGCCACCAGCGGACGGGACAGGGGCACAGATACGCAGTATTTT.

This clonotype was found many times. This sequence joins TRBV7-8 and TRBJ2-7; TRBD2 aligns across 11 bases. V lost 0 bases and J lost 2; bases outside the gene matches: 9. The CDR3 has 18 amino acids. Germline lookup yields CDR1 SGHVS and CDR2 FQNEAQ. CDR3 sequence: CASSLAVSGRALTYEQYF. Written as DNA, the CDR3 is TGTGCCAGCAGCTTAGCAGTTAGCGGGAGGGCCTTGACCTACGAGCAGTACTTC.

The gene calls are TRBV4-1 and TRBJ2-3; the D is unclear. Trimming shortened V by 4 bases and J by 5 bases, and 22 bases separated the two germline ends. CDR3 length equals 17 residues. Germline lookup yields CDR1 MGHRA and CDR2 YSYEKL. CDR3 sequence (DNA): TGCGCCAGCAGCCTTCACCACCCCCCCCCTTTGGGAGATACGCAGTATTTT. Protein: CASSLHHPPPLGDTQYF.

The CDR3 loop is CASSHLAGGTDTQYF. DNA of the CDR3: TGTGCCAGCAGCCACTTAGCGGGAGGCACAGATACGCAGTATTTT. V gene TRBV3-1 combines with J gene TRBJ2-3; 9 nucleotides align to TRBD2. From germline, CDR1 is LGHDT and CDR2 YNNKEL (reference sequence). After removal of 3 bases from V and 1 base from J, the junction contained 2 bases not matched to a gene. The CDR3 is made up of 15 amino acids.

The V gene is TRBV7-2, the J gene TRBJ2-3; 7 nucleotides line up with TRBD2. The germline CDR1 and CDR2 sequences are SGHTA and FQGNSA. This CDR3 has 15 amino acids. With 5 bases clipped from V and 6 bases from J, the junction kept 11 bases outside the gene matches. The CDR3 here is CASSPDGRRTDTQYF. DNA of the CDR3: TGTGCCAGCAGCCCGGACGGGAGGAGAACGGATACGCAGTATTTT.

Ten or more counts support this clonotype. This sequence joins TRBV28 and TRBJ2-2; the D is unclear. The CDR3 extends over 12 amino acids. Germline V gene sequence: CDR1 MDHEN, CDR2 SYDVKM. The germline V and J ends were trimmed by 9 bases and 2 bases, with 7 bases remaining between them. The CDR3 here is CASALNTGELFF. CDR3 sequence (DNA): TGTGCCAGTGCTCTCAACACCGGGGAGCTGTTTTTT.

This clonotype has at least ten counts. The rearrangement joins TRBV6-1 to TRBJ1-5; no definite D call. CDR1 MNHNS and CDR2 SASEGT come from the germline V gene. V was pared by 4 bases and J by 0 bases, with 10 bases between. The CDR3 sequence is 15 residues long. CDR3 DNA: TGTGCCAGCAGTGCGTCCAGCTATAGCAATCAGCCCCAGCATTTT. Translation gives CASSASSYSNQPQHF.

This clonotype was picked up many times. The DNA for the CDR3 is TGCAGTGCTGGGGGACTCGTGAGCTCCTACGAGCAGTACTTC. It yields the protein CSAGGLVSSYEQYF. This sequence joins TRBV20-1 and TRBJ2-7, with D perhaps matching TRBD2 (6 bases). The V gene's germline CDR1 is DFQATT and CDR2 SNEGSKA (reference sequence). The CDR3 consists of 14 residues. The V end lost 5 bases, the J end lost 0 bases, and 14 bases lay between the germline ends.

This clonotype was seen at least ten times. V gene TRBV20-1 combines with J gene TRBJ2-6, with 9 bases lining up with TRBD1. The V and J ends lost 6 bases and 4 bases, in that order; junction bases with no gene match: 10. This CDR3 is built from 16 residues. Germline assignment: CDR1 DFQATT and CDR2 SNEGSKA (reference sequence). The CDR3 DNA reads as TGCAGTGCCTCGGACAGGGGAGGATCCGGGGCCAACGTCCTGACTTTC. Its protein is CSASDRGGSGANVLTF.

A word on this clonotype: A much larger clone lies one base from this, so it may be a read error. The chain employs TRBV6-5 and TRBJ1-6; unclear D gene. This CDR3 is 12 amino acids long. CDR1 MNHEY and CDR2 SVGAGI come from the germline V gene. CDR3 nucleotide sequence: TGTGCCAGCAGTGGCGATAATTCACCCCCCCACTTT. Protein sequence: CASSGDNSPPHF.

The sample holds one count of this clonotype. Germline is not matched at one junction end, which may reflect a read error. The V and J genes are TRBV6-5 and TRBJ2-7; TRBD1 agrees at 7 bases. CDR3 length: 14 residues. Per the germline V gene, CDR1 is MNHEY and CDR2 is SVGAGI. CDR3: CDSSEGQGDYEQYF. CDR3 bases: TGTGACAGCAGTGAGGGCCAGGGGGACTACGAGCAGTACTTC.

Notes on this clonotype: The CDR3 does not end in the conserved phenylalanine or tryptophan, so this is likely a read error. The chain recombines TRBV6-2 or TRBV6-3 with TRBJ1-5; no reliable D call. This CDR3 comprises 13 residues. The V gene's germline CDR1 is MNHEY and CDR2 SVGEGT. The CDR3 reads CDSSPGGNQPQHS. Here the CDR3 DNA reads TGTGACAGCAGCCCAGGTGGCAATCAGCCCCAGCATTCT.

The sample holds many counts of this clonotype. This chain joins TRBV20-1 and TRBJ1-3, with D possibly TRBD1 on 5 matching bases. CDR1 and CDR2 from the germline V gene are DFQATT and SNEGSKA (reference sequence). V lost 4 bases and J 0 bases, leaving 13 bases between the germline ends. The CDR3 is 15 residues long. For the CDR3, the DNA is TGCAGTGCTACGTTGGGGGTTAGCTCTGGAAACACCATATATTTT. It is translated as CSATLGVSSGNTIYF.

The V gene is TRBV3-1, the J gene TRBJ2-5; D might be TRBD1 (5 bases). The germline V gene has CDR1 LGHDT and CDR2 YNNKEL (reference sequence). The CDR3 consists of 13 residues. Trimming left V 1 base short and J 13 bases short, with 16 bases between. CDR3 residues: CASSQGFSDTTYF. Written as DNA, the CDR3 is TGTGCCAGCAGCCAAGGATTTTCGGACACCACGTACTTC.

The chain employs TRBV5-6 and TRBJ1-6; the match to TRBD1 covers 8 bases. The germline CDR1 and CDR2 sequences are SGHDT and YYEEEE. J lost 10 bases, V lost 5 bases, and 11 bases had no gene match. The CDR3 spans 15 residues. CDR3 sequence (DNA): TGTGCCAGCAGTATACTCGGGACAGGAAAATCACCCCTCCACTTT. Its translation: CASSILGTGKSPLHF. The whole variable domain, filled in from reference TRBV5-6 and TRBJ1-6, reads DAGVTQSPTHLIKTRGQQVTLRCSPKSGHDTVSWYQQALGQGPQFIFQYYEEEERQRGNFPDRFSGHQFPNYSSELNVNALLLGDSALYLCASSILGTGKSPLHFGNGTRLTVT.

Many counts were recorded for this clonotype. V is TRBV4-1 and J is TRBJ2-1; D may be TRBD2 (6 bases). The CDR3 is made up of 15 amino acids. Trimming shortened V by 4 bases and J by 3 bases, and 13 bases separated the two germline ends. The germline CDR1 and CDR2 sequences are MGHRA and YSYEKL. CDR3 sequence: CASSLGGTRYNEQFF. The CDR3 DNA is TGCGCCAGCAGCCTGGGCGGGACCCGCTACAATGAGCAGTTCTTC.